Below are 32 T cell receptor beta chains sequenced from a single sample in a study of technical replicates of blood from a few donors. Clones were sequenced by immunoSEQ multiplex PCR, and TCRdb holds only the in-frame ones, with some missing. The sample lists about 63,000 clones, approximately 86% occurring once. The sequenced sample was PBMCs. The source of these receptors is a human donor in good health. Some clones in this sample may be carry-over from other donors' samples.

The chain recombines TRBV19 with TRBJ1-5; D gene unclear. Trimming left V 7 bases short and J 2 bases short, with 9 bases between. The CDR3 is made up of 13 amino acids. The germline V gene has CDR1 LNHDA and CDR2 SQIVND (reference sequence). CDR3 nucleotides: TGTGCCAGTACCCGGGTTGGCAATCAGCCCCAGCATTTT. Residues: CASTRVGNQPQHF. Together with reference TRBV19 and TRBJ1-5, the CDR3 gives the full variable domain: DGGITQSPKYLFRKEGQNVTLSCEQNLNHDAMYWYRQDPGQGLRLIYYSQIVNDFQKGDIAEGYSVSREKKESFPLTVTSAQKNPTAFYLCASTRVGNQPQHFGDGTRLSIL.

The gene calls are TRBV2 and TRBJ2-7, with D perhaps matching TRBD2 (7 bases). Trimming stripped 7 bases from V and 7 bases from J, with 20 bases between. Germline V gene sequence: CDR1 SNHLY, CDR2 FYNNEI. This CDR3 has 14 amino acids. The CDR3 bases are TGTGCCAGCATTCAACTCGGGGGGCTCGGGGAGCAGTACTTC. Amino acids: CASIQLGGLGEQYF. Complete variable domain (other parts from reference TRBV2 and TRBJ2-7): EPEVTQTPSHQVTQMGQEVILRCVPISNHLYFYWYRQILGQKVEFLVSFYNNEISEKSEIFDDQFSVERPDGSNFTLKIRSTKLEDSAMYFCASIQLGGLGEQYFGPGTRLTVT.

Notes on this clone: This same CDR3 is encoded by further DNA sequences in the sample. This chain joins TRBV6-5 and TRBJ2-7; 7 positions agree with TRBD1. The CDR3 has 15 residues. Germline CDR1 and CDR2: MNHEY and SVGAGI. With 2 bases clipped from V and 4 bases from J, the junction kept 8 bases outside the gene matches. CDR3 bases: TGTGCCAGCAGTTACGTACCGGGACAGATTTACGAGCAGTACTTC. Residues: CASSYVPGQIYEQYF.

The chain employs TRBV7-2 and TRBJ2-7; 12 positions match TRBD1. Per the germline V gene, CDR1 is SGHTA and CDR2 is FQGNSA. J was trimmed by 2 bases and V by 5 bases; bases with no gene match: 1. The CDR3 loop spans 14 amino acids. The CDR3 protein is CASSGTGGAYEQYF. The CDR3 DNA is TGTGCCAGCAGCGGGACAGGGGGCGCCTACGAGCAGTACTTC.

The chain has TRBV5-1 and TRBJ2-1; 7 nucleotides align to TRBD2. This CDR3 is 16 amino acids long. Trimming at V came to 4 bases and at J to 3 bases, leaving 10 bases not matched to a gene. CDR1 and CDR2 from the germline V gene are SGHRS and YFSETQ. CDR3 region: CASSPSGGGYYNEQFF. CDR3 in DNA: TGCGCCAGCAGCCCCAGCGGCGGGGGATACTACAATGAGCAGTTCTTC.

The chain has TRBV6-5 and TRBJ1-2; D is possibly TRBD1 (6 bases). Germline V lookup: CDR1 MNHEY, CDR2 SVGAGI. The length of the CDR3 is 15 residues. Trimming cost V 0 bases and J 4 bases, with 12 bases left between them. This CDR3 is CASSYSARGPYGYTF. The DNA of the CDR3 is TGTGCCAGCAGTTACTCGGCCAGGGGCCCCTATGGCTACACCTTC.

The V and J genes are TRBV7-2 and TRBJ1-1; D gene unclear. The CDR3 extends over 15 amino acids. Germline CDR1 is SGHTA and CDR2 is FQGNSA. Trimming removed 5 bases at V and 1 base at J, with 14 bases between. The CDR3 coding sequence is TGTGCCAGCAGCCCGTCCCCCGCGGCGAACACTGAAGCTTTCTTT. This codes for CASSPSPAANTEAFF. Drawing the rest from reference TRBV7-2 and TRBJ1-1, the complete variable domain is GAGVSQSPSNKVTEKGKDVELRCDPISGHTALYWYRQSLGQGLEFLIYFQGNSAPDKSGLPSDRFSAERTGGSVSTLTIQRTQQEDSAVYLCASSPSPAANTEAFFGQGTRLTVV.

The sample holds one count of this clone. The V gene is TRBV6-5, the J gene TRBJ1-3, with D possibly TRBD1 on 5 matching bases. V lost 7 bases and J lost 0, with 13 bases in between. Germline assignment: CDR1 MNHEY and CDR2 SVGAGI. This CDR3 comprises 15 residues. The CDR3: CASKIDSFSGNTIYF. CDR3 sequence (DNA): TGTGCCAGCAAAATAGACAGCTTCTCTGGAAACACCATATATTTT.

The chain combines TRBV18 with TRBJ2-3, with 12 bases lining up with TRBD2. The CDR3 is 17 amino acids. CDR1 is KGHSH, CDR2 LQKENI, per germline. Trimming cost V 5 bases and J 5 bases; bases outside gene matches: 11. The CDR3 region has the DNA TGTGCCAGCTCAGCATCCCCTAGCGGGGGGGCCGGAGATACGCAGTATTTT. This gives the protein CASSASPSGGAGDTQYF.

The J gene is TRBJ1-2, the V gene TRBV5-6, with D perhaps TRBD1 (5 bases). CDR1 and CDR2 (germline): SGHDT, YYEEEE. This CDR3 contains 13 residues. Trimming took off 4 bases at V and 6 bases at J, with 13 bases between the two ends. The DNA for the CDR3 is TGTGCCAGCAGCAGGGGTCTAGGGGATGGCTACACCTTC. Translated: CASSRGLGDGYTF.

The CDR3 reads CASSLILRERHEQYF. The CDR3 coding sequence is TGTGCCAGCAGCTTGATTTTGCGGGAGCGACACGAGCAGTACTTC. V is TRBV5-6 and J is TRBJ2-7; TRBD2 matches 7 bases. The germline gives CDR1 SGHDT, CDR2 YYEEEE. This CDR3 region has 15 residues. J gave up 5 bases and V 1 base, and 9 bases lay outside the gene matches.

This rearrangement joins TRBV30 to TRBJ1-6, with D uncertain. CDR3 length: 16 amino acids. Per the germline V gene, CDR1 is GTSNPN and CDR2 is SVGIG (reference sequence). V dropped 4 bases and J dropped 5 bases, with 18 bases sitting between them. The CDR3 DNA follows: TGTGCCTGGACCCCCGTTTATGGGCGGGATAATTCACCCCTCCACTTT. Translation: CAWTPVYGRDNSPLHF.

This clone has a single count. The chain links TRBV6-1 to TRBJ2-5; maybe TRBD1 (6 bases). Germline loops: CDR1 MNHNS, CDR2 SASEGT. V lost 2 bases and J 5 bases, leaving 15 bases between the germline ends. The CDR3 has 15 residues. Here the CDR3 reads CASSENRDQRETQYF. CDR3 sequence (DNA): TGTGCCAGCAGTGAAAACAGGGACCAGAGGGAGACCCAGTACTTC.

The rearrangement joins TRBV5-1 to TRBJ2-5; 7 nucleotides line up with TRBD2. J was trimmed by 5 bases and V by 4 bases; bases with no gene match: 8. CDR1 and CDR2 (germline): SGHRS, YFSETQ. This CDR3 has 14 residues. The CDR3 loop reads CASSTGLVGETQYF. The DNA for the CDR3 is TGCGCCAGCAGCACTGGACTAGTGGGGGAGACCCAGTACTTC.

This chain uses TRBV7-8 with TRBJ1-4; 7 bases match TRBD1. The CDR3 extends over 15 amino acids. Per germline, CDR1 SGHVS and CDR2 FQNEAQ. The V gene end was trimmed by 2 bases and the J gene end by 7 bases; junction bases not matched to a gene: 7. The CDR3 protein is CASSLQTGQGEKLFF. As DNA, the CDR3 is TGTGCCAGCAGCTTACAGACAGGGCAAGGTGAAAAACTGTTTTTT.

The genes are TRBV7-9 and TRBJ2-1, with 9 positions matching TRBD1. Germline lookup yields CDR1 SEHNR and CDR2 FQNEAQ (reference sequence). Trimming removed 4 bases from V and 4 bases from J; junction bases left unmatched: 5. The CDR3 length is 15 residues. The CDR3, as DNA: TGTGCCAGCAGCTCACGGGACAGGGAATACAATGAGCAGTTCTTC. Its protein product is CASSSRDREYNEQFF.

The chain uses TRBV30 and TRBJ2-7; 7 bases are shared with TRBD2. The CDR3 extends over 13 amino acids. J was trimmed by 5 bases and V by 4 bases; bases with no gene match: 8. Germline values: CDR1 GTSNPN, CDR2 SVGIG (reference sequence). The CDR3 loop is CAWNRGGTHEQYF. The CDR3 coding sequence is TGTGCCTGGAATAGGGGAGGGACTCACGAGCAGTACTTC.

This sequence joins TRBV4-2 and TRBJ2-2; possible D gene TRBD2, 6 bases. This CDR3 region has 16 residues. In germline, CDR1 is LGHNA, CDR2 YNFKEQ. Trimming pared 4 bases from V and 1 base from J, leaving 13 bases between. In DNA, the CDR3 is TGTGCCAGCAGCCTGGGCGGGACGGTGAACACCGGGGAGCTGTTTTTT. It codes for CASSLGGTVNTGELFF.

J is TRBJ2-1 and V is TRBV12-5, with 9 bases fitting TRBD1. CDR1 is LGHNT, CDR2 FRNRAP, per germline. V shed 1 base, J shed 4 bases, and the junction held 5 bases outside the gene matches. CDR3 length: 16 amino acids. The CDR3 spells CASGLAPGTGYNEQFF. For the CDR3, the DNA is TGTGCTAGTGGTTTGGCCCCCGGGACAGGGTACAATGAGCAGTTCTTC. The full variable domain, with the rest looked up from reference TRBV12-5 and TRBJ2-1, is DARVTQTPRHKVTEMGQEVTMRCQPILGHNTVFWYRQTMMQGLELLAYFRNRAPLDDSGMPKDRFSAEMPDATLATLKIQPSEPRDSAVYFCASGLAPGTGYNEQFFGPGTRLTVL.

The chain combines TRBV6-6 with TRBJ1-2, with TRBD1 matching 8 bases. The V segment lost 6 bases and the J segment 5 bases; nucleotides outside the gene matches: 8. CDR1 is MNHNY, CDR2 SVGAGI, per germline (reference sequence). The CDR3 contains 14 residues. The DNA of the CDR3 is TGTGCCAGCAGGGAGGGACAGGTGGGGTATGGCTACACCTTC. As protein: CASREGQVGYGYTF.

The chain has TRBV4-1 and TRBJ1-5, with D perhaps TRBD1 (5 bases). This CDR3 has 16 residues. V was pared by 0 bases and J by 2 bases, with 11 bases between. CDR1 is MGHRA and CDR2 is YSYEKL in the germline V gene. CDR3 in DNA: TGCGCCAGCAGCCAAGAGGGCGGGGGGGGCAATCAGCCCCAGCATTTT. Protein: CASSQEGGGGNQPQHF.

The rearrangement joins TRBV4-1 to TRBJ2-1, with 10 bases that match TRBD1. Losses at the gene ends were 2 bases for V and 6 bases for J; bases not matched to a gene: 4. This CDR3 has 15 amino acids. Germline CDR1 and CDR2: MGHRA and YSYEKL. CDR3 amino acids: CASSQYDRGPNEQFF. CDR3 coding DNA: TGCGCCAGCAGCCAATACGACAGGGGGCCCAATGAGCAGTTCTTC.

The gene calls are TRBV7-2 and TRBJ1-2; D not resolved. V was cut by 5 bases and J by 0 bases, with 10 bases left in between. There are 14 residues in the CDR3. The germline CDR1 and CDR2 sequences are SGHTA and FQGNSA. The CDR3 reads CASSAQEANYGYTF. The CDR3 bases are TGTGCCAGCAGCGCTCAGGAAGCTAACTATGGCTACACCTTC.

The chain couples TRBV12-5 to TRBJ2-1, with a weak D call TRBD2 (5 bases). Germline CDR1 LGHNT, CDR2 FRNRAP. V was shortened by 4 bases and J by 0 bases, with 13 bases between the two germline ends. This CDR3 contains 16 residues. CDR3 residues: CASGSPERSSYNEQFF. For the CDR3, the DNA is TGTGCTAGTGGTTCCCCGGAGCGGAGCTCCTACAATGAGCAGTTCTTC.

The chain couples TRBV6-5 to TRBJ1-2, with unresolved D. This CDR3 has 15 amino acids. The germline V gene has CDR1 MNHEY and CDR2 SVGAGI. V lost 2 bases and J lost 2, with 12 bases in between. The CDR3 here is CASSYASGKNYGYTF. Written as DNA, the CDR3 is TGTGCCAGCAGTTACGCGTCAGGTAAAAACTATGGCTACACCTTC.

In its sample, this clone was seen a few times. V is TRBV7-2 and J is TRBJ2-2; 13 bases fit TRBD2. Looked up from germline, CDR1 is SGHTA and CDR2 is FQGNSA. With V trimmed by 1 base and J by 7 bases, 9 bases remained unmatched. This CDR3 has 18 residues. The CDR3 region is CASSLGTSGRRIGGELFF. As DNA, the CDR3 is TGTGCCAGCAGCTTAGGGACTAGCGGGAGAAGGATCGGCGGGGAGCTGTTTTTT.

This clone showed up just once. The J gene is TRBJ2-5, the V gene TRBV30, with 9 bases fitting TRBD1. The ends lost 2 bases at V and 5 bases at J; junction bases unmatched: 9. The CDR3 is made up of 15 amino acids. Germline V CDR1 and CDR2: GTSNPN, SVGIG (reference sequence). CDR3 in DNA: TGTGCCTGGAGTTTGACAGGGGGAGTAACGGAGACCCAGTACTTC. The encoded protein is CAWSLTGGVTETQYF.

The chain has TRBV27 and TRBJ1-6; tentatively, D is TRBD1 (5 bases). Germline-derived CDR1 and CDR2 are MNHEY and SMNVEV (reference sequence). V was trimmed by 3 bases and J by 10 bases, leaving 10 bases between them. The CDR3 has 13 residues. The CDR3 sequence: CASSFGGTSPLHF. The CDR3, as DNA: TGTGCCAGCAGTTTTGGGGGGACCTCACCCCTCCACTTT.

DNA of the CDR3: TGTGCCAGCAGCCAAGATTCCGCGGACACCGGGGAGCTGTTTTTT. As protein: CASSQDSADTGELFF. The chain joins TRBV4-2 to TRBJ2-2, with D unclear. The CDR3 is 15 residues long. The germline gives CDR1 LGHNA, CDR2 YNFKEQ. Between the trimmed V and J ends, which lost 0 bases and 3 bases, there was a span of 8 bases.

This clone occurred once. The V and J genes are TRBV19 and TRBJ2-7; D not resolved. Germline CDR1 is LNHDA and CDR2 is SQIVND (reference sequence). The CDR3 is made up of 14 amino acids. Trimming cost V 0 bases and J 2 bases, with 8 bases left between them. The CDR3 DNA sequence: TGTGCCAGTAGTATAGAGGCAGGCCCCTACGAGCAGTACTTC. It yields the protein CASSIEAGPYEQYF.

This clone was picked up one time. The rearrangement uses TRBV7-8 and TRBJ2-7; D might be TRBD1 (6 bases). The CDR3 sequence is 14 residues long. Germline-derived CDR1 and CDR2 are SGHVS and FQNEAQ. The V gene lost 5 bases and the J gene lost 2 bases, with 13 bases spanning the gap. The CDR3 coding sequence is TGTGCCAGCAGCAAACTGACAGGTCCCTACGAGCAGTACTTC. Protein: CASSKLTGPYEQYF.

V and J are TRBV27 and TRBJ2-7; 8 nucleotides line up with TRBD2. CDR1 MNHEY and CDR2 SMNVEV come from the germline V gene (reference sequence). With V trimmed by 5 bases and J by 0 bases, 6 bases remained unmatched. The CDR3 extends over 15 amino acids. CDR3 residues: CASSPTSGSSYEQYF. The CDR3 DNA reads as TGTGCCAGCAGTCCAACTAGCGGTTCCTCCTACGAGCAGTACTTC.